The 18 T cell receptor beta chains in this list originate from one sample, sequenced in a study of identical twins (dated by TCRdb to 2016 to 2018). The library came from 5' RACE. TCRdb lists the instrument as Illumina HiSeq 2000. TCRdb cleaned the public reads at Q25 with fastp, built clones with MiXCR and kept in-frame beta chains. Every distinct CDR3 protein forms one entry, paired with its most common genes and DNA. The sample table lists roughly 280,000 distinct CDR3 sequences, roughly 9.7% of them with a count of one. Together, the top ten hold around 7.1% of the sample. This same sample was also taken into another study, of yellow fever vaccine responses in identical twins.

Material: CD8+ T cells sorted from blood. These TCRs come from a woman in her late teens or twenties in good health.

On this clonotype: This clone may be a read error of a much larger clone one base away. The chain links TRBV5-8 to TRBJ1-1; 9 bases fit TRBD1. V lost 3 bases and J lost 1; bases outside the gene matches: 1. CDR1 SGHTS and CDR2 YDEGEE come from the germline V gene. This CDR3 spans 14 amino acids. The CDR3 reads CASSWGQGNTEAFF. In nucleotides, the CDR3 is TGTGCCAGCAGCTGGGGACAGGGGAACACTGAAGCTTTCTTT.

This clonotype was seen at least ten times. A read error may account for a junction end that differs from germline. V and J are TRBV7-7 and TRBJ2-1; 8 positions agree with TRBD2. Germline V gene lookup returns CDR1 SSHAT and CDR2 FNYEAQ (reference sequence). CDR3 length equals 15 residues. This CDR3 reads CASSPKGGGMNEQFF. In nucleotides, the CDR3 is TGTGCTAGCAGCCCAAAAGGCGGGGGGATGAATGAGCAGTTCTTC.

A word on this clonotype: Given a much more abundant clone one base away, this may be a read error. Here the CDR3 reads CASSLGSITSTDTRYF. The DNA for the CDR3 is TGCGCCAGCAGCTTAGGTTCTATTACTAGCACAGATACGCGGTATTTT. The J gene is TRBJ2-3, the V gene TRBV5-1; D perhaps matches TRBD2 (6 bases). This CDR3 spans 16 amino acids. Germline-derived CDR1 and CDR2 are SGHRS and YFSETQ. The variable domain in full, with the rest retrieved from reference TRBV5-1 and TRBJ2-3, is KAGVTQTPRYLIKTRGQQVTLSCSPISGHRSVSWYQQTPGQGLQFLFEYFSETQRNKGNFPGRFSGRQFSNSRSEMNVSTLELGDSALYLCASSLGSITSTDTRYFGPGTRLTVL.

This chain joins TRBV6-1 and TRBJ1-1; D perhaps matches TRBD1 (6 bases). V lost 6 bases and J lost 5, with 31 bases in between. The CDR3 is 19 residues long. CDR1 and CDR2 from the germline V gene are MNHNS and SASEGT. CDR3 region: CASRPMTGSIPNELTEAFF. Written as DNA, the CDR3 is TGTGCCAGCAGACCTATGACAGGTTCAATACCTAATGAATTGACTGAAGCTTTCTTT.

CDR3 in DNA: TGCGCCAGCAGCAAACCAATCCCCTGCTATGGCTACACCTTC. Translation: CASSKPIPCYGYTF. The gene calls are TRBV23-1 and TRBJ1-2; no clear D. TRBV23-1 is reported as an ORF; its role is uncertain. The CDR3 length is 14 residues. V was pared by 6 bases and J by 4 bases, with 15 bases between.

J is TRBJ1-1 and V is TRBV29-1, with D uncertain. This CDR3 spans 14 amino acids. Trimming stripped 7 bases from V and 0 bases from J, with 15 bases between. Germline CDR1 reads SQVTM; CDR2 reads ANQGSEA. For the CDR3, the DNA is TGCAGCGGGGCCGGGAGGGCGATGAACACTGAAGCTTTCTTT. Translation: CSGAGRAMNTEAFF.

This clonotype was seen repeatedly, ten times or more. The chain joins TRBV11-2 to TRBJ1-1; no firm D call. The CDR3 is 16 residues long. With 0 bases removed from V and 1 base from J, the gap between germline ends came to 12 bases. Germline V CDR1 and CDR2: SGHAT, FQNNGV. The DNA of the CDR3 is TGTGCCAGCAGCTTAGATTGGCGGGGTTCGAACACTGAAGCTTTCTTT. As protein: CASSLDWRGSNTEAFF.

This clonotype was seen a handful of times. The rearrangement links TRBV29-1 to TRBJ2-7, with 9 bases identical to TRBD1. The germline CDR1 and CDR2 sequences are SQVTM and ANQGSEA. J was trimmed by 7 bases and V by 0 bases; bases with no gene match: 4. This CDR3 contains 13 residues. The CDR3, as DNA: TGCAGCGTTGAAGACGGACAGGGGCAAGAGCAGTACTTC. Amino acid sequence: CSVEDGQGQEQYF.

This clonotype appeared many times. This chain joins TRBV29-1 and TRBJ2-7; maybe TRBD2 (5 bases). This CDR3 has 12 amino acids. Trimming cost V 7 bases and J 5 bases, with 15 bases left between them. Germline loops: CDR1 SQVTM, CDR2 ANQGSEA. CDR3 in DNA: TGCAGCGCCCAAAAGTCCGGGGACGAGCAGTACTTC. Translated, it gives CSAQKSGDEQYF.

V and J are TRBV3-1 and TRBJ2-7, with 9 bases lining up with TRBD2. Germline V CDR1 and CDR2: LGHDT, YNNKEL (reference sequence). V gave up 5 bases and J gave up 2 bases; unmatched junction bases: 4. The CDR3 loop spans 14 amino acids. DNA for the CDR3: TGTGCCAGCAGCATCCGACTAGCGGCCTACGAGCAGTACTTC. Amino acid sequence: CASSIRLAAYEQYF.

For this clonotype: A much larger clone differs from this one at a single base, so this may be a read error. The CDR3 DNA reads TGTGCCACCGCTGGGCTAGGATCTGATACGCAGTATTTT. It yields the protein CATAGLGSDTQYF. The chain carries TRBV24-1 and TRBJ2-3; no reliable D call. The V and J ends lost 9 bases and 6 bases respectively, with 15 bases between them. This CDR3 is built from 13 residues. Germline lookup yields CDR1 KGHDR and CDR2 SFDVKD.

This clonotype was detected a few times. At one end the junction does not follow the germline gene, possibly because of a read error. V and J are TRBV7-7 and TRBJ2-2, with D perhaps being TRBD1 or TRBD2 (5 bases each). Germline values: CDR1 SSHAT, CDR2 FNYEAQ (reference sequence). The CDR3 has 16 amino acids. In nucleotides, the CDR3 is TGTGCTAGCAGCTTAGCGTGGCAGGGGAACACCGGGGAGCTGTTTTTT. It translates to CASSLAWQGNTGELFF.

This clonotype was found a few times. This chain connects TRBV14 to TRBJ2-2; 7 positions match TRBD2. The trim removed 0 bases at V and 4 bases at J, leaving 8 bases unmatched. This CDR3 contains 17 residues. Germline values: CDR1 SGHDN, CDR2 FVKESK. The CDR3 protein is CASSQDGSGVITGELFF. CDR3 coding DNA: TGTGCCAGCAGCCAAGATGGAAGCGGGGTCATCACCGGGGAGCTGTTTTTT.

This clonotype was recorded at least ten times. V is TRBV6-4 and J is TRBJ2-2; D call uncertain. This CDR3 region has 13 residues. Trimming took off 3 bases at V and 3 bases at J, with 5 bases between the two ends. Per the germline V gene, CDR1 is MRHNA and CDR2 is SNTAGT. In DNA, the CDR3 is TGTGCCAGCAGTGATAGGGACACCGGGGAGCTGTTTTTT. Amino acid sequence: CASSDRDTGELFF.

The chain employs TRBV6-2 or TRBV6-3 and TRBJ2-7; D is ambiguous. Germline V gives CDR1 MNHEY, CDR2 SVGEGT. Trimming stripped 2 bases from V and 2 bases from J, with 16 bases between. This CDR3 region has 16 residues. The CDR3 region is CASSYSTDRYTYEQYF. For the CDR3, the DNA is TGTGCCAGCAGTTACAGCACAGATCGATATACCTACGAGCAGTACTTC.

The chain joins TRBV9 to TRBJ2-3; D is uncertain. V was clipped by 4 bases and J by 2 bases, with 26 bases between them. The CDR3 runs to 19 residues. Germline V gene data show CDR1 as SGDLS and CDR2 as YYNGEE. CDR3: CASSPHPPSDVWVTDTQYF. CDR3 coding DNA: TGTGCCAGCAGCCCCCATCCCCCAAGCGACGTGTGGGTCACAGATACGCAGTATTTT.

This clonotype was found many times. The CDR3 is CASSEPELHNEQFF. CDR3 sequence (DNA): TGTGCCAGCAGTGAACCGGAACTACACAATGAGCAGTTCTTC. This chain links TRBV6-1 with TRBJ2-1; D is undetermined. CDR3 size: 14 residues. Trimming left V 2 bases short and J 5 bases short, with 10 bases between. From germline, CDR1 is MNHNS and CDR2 SASEGT.

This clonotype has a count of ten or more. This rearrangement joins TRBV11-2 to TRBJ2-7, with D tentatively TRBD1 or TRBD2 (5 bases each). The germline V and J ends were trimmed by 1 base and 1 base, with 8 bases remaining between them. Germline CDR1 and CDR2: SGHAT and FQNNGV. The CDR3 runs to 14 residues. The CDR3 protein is CASSLGDGSYEQYF. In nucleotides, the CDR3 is TGTGCCAGCAGCTTAGGGGACGGATCCTACGAGCAGTACTTC.